This record covers a single T cell receptor beta chain. As yet, its antigen is unknown. Sorts performed in triplicate captured hundreds of thousands of cells each from every CD8+ T cell subset. This entry belongs to a study of CXCR3-negative and CXCR3-positive naive CD8 T cells. Findings and limits, study-wide: Cryopreservation partially lowered CXCR3 expression, so most assays used fresh PBMCs. Hydrophobicity was higher for TRB CDR3s found in CXCR3-positive naive cells than in CXCR3-negative naive cells. CD5 surface expression was similar among naive subsets, and TCR strength was estimated by inference from TRB CDR3 properties.

Libraries were UMI-labeled 5' RACE TRB cDNA. TCRdb re-called the 5' RACE reads, yielding one record per CDR3 amino acid sequence without DNA. The sample spans over 100,000 distinct CDR3 sequences; the ten largest clones claim just under 0.5%. There are 18 residues in the CDR3. Germline V gene lookup returns CDR1 SGHAT and CDR2 FQNNGV. Sequencing was performed on naive CXCR3- CD8+ T cells from blood. As to subset: CD45RO-CCR7+CD27+CD95- naive CD8+ T cells lacking CXCR3 (TNR3-). This sequence was found in a human donor in good health. Some clones in this sample may be carry-over from other donors' samples. This chain joins TRBV11-2 and TRBJ2-5; the TRBD2 assignment by TCRdb is unverifiable without DNA. CDR3 region: CASSLGRSGAYSEETQYF.